A selection of T cell receptor beta chains follows, all from one sample in a study of T cells in Graves' hyperthyroidism and ophthalmopathy. TCRdb redid the calling of the multiplex PCR reads with MiXCR, one entry per CDR3 protein. The sample carries more than 500,000 distinct CDR3 sequences, under 20% recorded once. Sequencing was performed on blood. The receptors originated from a woman aged 30 to 39 with Graves' hyperthyroidism. Both conserved end residues are part of each CDR3. Fields, in order: CDR3 DNA, CDR3 protein, J gene, D gene, V gene, clone size. D genes are given only for firm matches. Clone sizes are given selectively: once, few, many, or a class where the clone is expanded.

DNA: TGTGCCACCAGCAGAGTGGGACAGGCCCCCTACGAGCAGTACTTC; CDR3: CATSRVGQAPYEQYF; J: TRBJ2-7; D: TRBD1; V: TRBV15; size: many
DNA: TGTGCCAGCAGTTTATGGGGCGGGGGGACCGGGGAGCTGTTTTTT; CDR3: CASSLWGGGTGELFF; J: TRBJ2-2; D: TRBD2; V: TRBV27; size: few
DNA: TGTGCCAGCGCCAGCACCCACGGCTACACCGGGGAGCTGTTTTTT; CDR3: CASASTHGYTGELFF; J: TRBJ2-2; D: .; V: TRBV3-1; size: .
DNA: TGCGCCAGCAGCTTGGAGGCAGCGGGAGCCATCCAAGAGACCCAGTACTTC; CDR3: CASSLEAAGAIQETQYF; J: TRBJ2-5; D: TRBD2; V: TRBV5-1; size: .
DNA: TGTGCCAGCAGCCTAGTAGGTTCCCCCTACAATGAGCAGTTCTTC; CDR3: CASSLVGSPYNEQFF; J: TRBJ2-1; D: .; V: TRBV7-9; size: .
DNA: TGTGCCAGCAGTTTGCCGACGGGAACTCAGCAGTTCTTC; CDR3: CASSLPTGTQQFF; J: TRBJ2-1; D: .; V: TRBV12-3/TRBV12-4; size: .
DNA: TGTGCCAGCAGCTTTAGGGACGGTACCTACAATGAGCAGTTCTTC; CDR3: CASSFRDGTYNEQFF; J: TRBJ2-1; D: .; V: TRBV7-9; size: many
DNA: TGTGCCAGCAGTTACCGAATCGTAGGCAATGAGCAGTTCTTC; CDR3: CASSYRIVGNEQFF; J: TRBJ2-1; D: .; V: TRBV28; size: many
DNA: TGTGCCAGCAGCTCCCGGGACAGGGGGCGCCACGAGCAGTACTTC; CDR3: CASSSRDRGRHEQYF; J: TRBJ2-7; D: TRBD1; V: TRBV7-9; size: .
DNA: TGCGCCAGCAGCCCGCCGGGACAGGGGGCGAACGGAAACACCATATATTTT; CDR3: CASSPPGQGANGNTIYF; J: TRBJ1-3; D: TRBD1; V: TRBV4-3; size: .
DNA: TGTGCCAGTAGTATCACCGGACAGAAAGAGGACGAGCAGTACTTC; CDR3: CASSITGQKEDEQYF; J: TRBJ2-7; D: .; V: TRBV19; size: many
DNA: TGTGCCAGTAGTCCCACTAGGGGGTACTACGAGCAGTACTTC; CDR3: CASSPTRGYYEQYF; J: TRBJ2-7; D: .; V: TRBV19; size: .
DNA: TGCAGTGCTAGTGTCCAGACTAGCGGGAGAGGGGGGACCCAGTACTTC; CDR3: CSASVQTSGRGGTQYF; J: TRBJ2-5; D: TRBD2; V: TRBV20-1; size: many
DNA: TGTGCCATTCAAGTAGGACCCGACGAGCAGTACTTC; CDR3: CAIQVGPDEQYF; J: TRBJ2-7; D: .; V: TRBV2; size: many
DNA: TGTGCCAGCAGCTTCTCCGACTCACCAGGGTACGAGCAGTACTTC; CDR3: CASSFSDSPGYEQYF; J: TRBJ2-7; D: .; V: TRBV11-2; size: few
DNA: TGTGCCAGCAGCTTAATGGAGAGACAGTCCCAGTCCGAGCAGTACTTC; CDR3: CASSLMERQSQSEQYF; J: TRBJ2-7; D: .; V: TRBV7-8; size: .
DNA: TGTGCCAGCAGTAAAAGCGGATTCCTAAGCTCCTACAATGAGCAGTTCTTC; CDR3: CASSKSGFLSSYNEQFF; J: TRBJ2-1; D: .; V: TRBV28; size: many
DNA: TGTGCCAGCAGTTACGTCGGACTAGGTATCGCCGGGGAGCTGTTTTTT; CDR3: CASSYVGLGIAGELFF; J: TRBJ2-2; D: TRBD2; V: TRBV6-2/TRBV6-3; size: .
DNA: TGTGCCAGCAGTTTGAGGGGAGAAGCTTTCTTT; CDR3: CASSLRGEAFF; J: TRBJ1-1; D: .; V: TRBV27; size: many
DNA: TGTGCCAGCAGCTCCCAATTCAGAGCCCAAGCTTTCTTT; CDR3: CASSSQFRAQAFF; J: TRBJ1-1; D: .; V: TRBV7-8; size: many
DNA: TGCAGCGTCGTTTCGGAGAACACTGAAGCTTTCTTT; CDR3: CSVVSENTEAFF; J: TRBJ1-1; D: .; V: TRBV29-1; size: .
DNA: TGCAGTGCTACCGCACGCAGGCGGCTAGCGGGCACAGATACGCAGTATTTT; CDR3: CSATARRRLAGTDTQYF; J: TRBJ2-3; D: TRBD2; V: TRBV20-1; size: few
DNA: TGCAGTGCTAGCCGTGTAGCAGGGGCCAATCAGCCCCAGCATTTT; CDR3: CSASRVAGANQPQHF; J: TRBJ1-5; D: .; V: TRBV20-1; size: few
DNA: TGTGCCAGCGCTGCGGGACTAGCGATTACAGATACGCAGTATTTT; CDR3: CASAAGLAITDTQYF; J: TRBJ2-3; D: TRBD2; V: TRBV2; size: many
DNA: TGTGCCAGCAGTCGGGACAGGGGAAGCTCCTACGAGCAGTACTTC; CDR3: CASSRDRGSSYEQYF; J: TRBJ2-7; D: TRBD1; V: TRBV28; size: many
DNA: TGCGCCAGCAGCCAAGTGCGACACGCCCCGGAGACCCAGTACTTC; CDR3: CASSQVRHAPETQYF; J: TRBJ2-5; D: .; V: TRBV5-5; size: .
DNA: TGTGCCAGCAGTTTTTGGGAGGGAGGCACAGATACGCAGTATTTT; CDR3: CASSFWEGGTDTQYF; J: TRBJ2-3; D: TRBD2; V: TRBV27; size: many
DNA: TGCGCCAGCAAAAACGGCTCCTACGAGCAGTACTTC; CDR3: CASKNGSYEQYF; J: TRBJ2-7; D: .; V: TRBV10-1; size: .
DNA: TGTGCCAGCAGTTCTGTAGGGGGACAGGGGGCTATCTATGGCTACACCTTC; CDR3: CASSSVGGQGAIYGYTF; J: TRBJ1-2; D: TRBD1; V: TRBV11-3; size: .
DNA: TGTGCCAGCAGCCCTCGCCAGGGGGCTGGGAACACTGAAGCTTTCTTT; CDR3: CASSPRQGAGNTEAFF; J: TRBJ1-1; D: TRBD1; V: TRBV11-3; size: many
DNA: TGTGCCAGCAGCCACTTTGAAATTCGCGGGAGAGCGCAGTATTTT; CDR3: CASSHFEIRGRAQYF; J: TRBJ2-3; D: TRBD2; V: TRBV11-2; size: many
DNA: TGTGCCAGCAGTGAATCGGTGTCATTCAATCAGCCCCAGCATTTT; CDR3: CASSESVSFNQPQHF; J: TRBJ1-5; D: .; V: TRBV6-1; size: few
DNA: TGTGCCAGCAGCTTAGGGGTGGGAGGGCCGGATACGCAGTATTTT; CDR3: CASSLGVGGPDTQYF; J: TRBJ2-3; D: TRBD2; V: TRBV7-2; size: .
DNA: TGTGCCACCAGTGATACCCCCGGGACAGGGGATAAGAACACTGAAGCTTTCTTT; CDR3: CATSDTPGTGDKNTEAFF; J: TRBJ1-1; D: TRBD1; V: TRBV24-1; size: many
DNA: TGTGCCAGCAGTCTCAGCTCCTACAATGAGCAGTTCTTC; CDR3: CASSLSSYNEQFF; J: TRBJ2-1; D: .; V: TRBV27; size: many
DNA: TGTGCCAGCAGCGCCCGACAGGGGCTGGAGCAGTACTTC; CDR3: CASSARQGLEQYF; J: TRBJ2-7; D: TRBD1; V: TRBV2; size: few
DNA: TGTGCCACCAGTGCCAGGACAGGGGGACCTGGGGCCAACGTCCTGACTTTC; CDR3: CATSARTGGPGANVLTF; J: TRBJ2-6; D: TRBD1; V: TRBV24-1; size: many
DNA: TGTGCCATCAGTCTTAAAAGGGGTGAGGAGACCCAGTACTTC; CDR3: CAISLKRGEETQYF; J: TRBJ2-5; D: .; V: TRBV10-3; size: few
DNA: TGTGCCAGCACCCGTACCGGGACAGGGTCCTACGAGCAGTACTTC; CDR3: CASTRTGTGSYEQYF; J: TRBJ2-7; D: TRBD1; V: TRBV6-1; size: many
DNA: TGTGCCAGTAGTATCCAGGGAGGGTTAAGTCAGCCCCAGCATTTT; CDR3: CASSIQGGLSQPQHF; J: TRBJ1-5; D: .; V: TRBV19; size: few
DNA: TGTGCCAGTAGTGCCAGGCCCGGGACCAGGGGAGGGAGACCTAATGAGCAGTTCTTC; CDR3: CASSARPGTRGGRPNEQFF; J: TRBJ2-1; D: .; V: TRBV19; size: .
DNA: TGTGCCTGGAGTGTACTATCAGATCAGAACACTGAAGCTTTCTTT; CDR3: CAWSVLSDQNTEAFF; J: TRBJ1-1; D: .; V: TRBV30; size: few
DNA: TGTGCCAGCACCTCCTTCGGGGGAAAAAACATTCAGTACTTC; CDR3: CASTSFGGKNIQYF; J: TRBJ2-4; D: .; V: TRBV12-3/TRBV12-4; size: many
DNA: TGCGCCAGCAGCCAAACAGGGGGCAATGAGCAGTTCTTC; CDR3: CASSQTGGNEQFF; J: TRBJ2-1; D: TRBD1; V: TRBV7-9; size: .
DNA: TGTGCCAGCAGCCAACAGGGAGGTGGTGAGCAGTTCTTC; CDR3: CASSQQGGGEQFF; J: TRBJ2-1; D: .; V: TRBV14; size: .
DNA: TGTGCCAGCAGCGACACAGGGTTTAGCAATCAGCCCCAGCATTTT; CDR3: CASSDTGFSNQPQHF; J: TRBJ1-5; D: .; V: TRBV7-9; size: few
DNA: TGTGCCACGGGAGGGCCAGGATTGAACACTGAAGCTTTCTTT; CDR3: CATGGPGLNTEAFF; J: TRBJ1-1; D: .; V: TRBV5-6; size: few
DNA: TGTGCCAGCTCAGGGACTAGCTTACAAGAGACCCAGTACTTC; CDR3: CASSGTSLQETQYF; J: TRBJ2-5; D: TRBD2; V: TRBV6-2/TRBV6-3; size: few
DNA: TGTGCCACCAGTTACACACAGCCTGCGAACACTGAAGCTTTCTTT; CDR3: CATSYTQPANTEAFF; J: TRBJ1-1; D: .; V: TRBV24-1; size: many
DNA: TGTGCCAGCAGGGGACACTTTGACAATGAGCAGTTCTTC; CDR3: CASRGHFDNEQFF; J: TRBJ2-1; D: .; V: TRBV7-9; size: many
DNA: TGTGCTAGCAGCAGACAGGGGGCGCGGGAGACCCAGTACTTC; CDR3: CASSRQGARETQYF; J: TRBJ2-5; D: TRBD1; V: TRBV7-7; size: .
DNA: TGTGCCACCAGCAGAGACAGCTCTTATAGCAATCAGCCCCAGCATTTT; CDR3: CATSRDSSYSNQPQHF; J: TRBJ1-5; D: .; V: TRBV15; size: .
DNA: TGCAGTGCTCCCCGCCACAATGAGCAGTTCTTC; CDR3: CSAPRHNEQFF; J: TRBJ2-1; D: .; V: TRBV20-1; size: many
DNA: TGTGCCAGCAGCCCCCGGACTAGCGCCAATGAGCAGTTCTTC; CDR3: CASSPRTSANEQFF; J: TRBJ2-1; D: TRBD2; V: TRBV5-5; size: many